These 28 T cell receptor beta chains share one sample of origin, sequenced in a study of identical twins. A single record per CDR3 protein comes from TCRdb applying MiXCR to the 5' RACE reads. Of hundreds of thousands of distinct CDR3 sequences in the sample, roughly 6.2% were seen once. The sequenced material came from naive T cells sorted from blood. The source is a man aged 18 to 30 in good health.

This clonotype was seen at least ten times. This rearrangement joins TRBV28 to TRBJ2-1; TRBD1 matches 7 bases. Germline-derived CDR1 and CDR2 are MDHEN and SYDVKM. The V segment lost 6 bases and the J segment 5 bases; nucleotides outside the gene matches: 22. The CDR3 loop spans 19 amino acids. CDR3 sequence (DNA): TGTGCCAGCAGATTAGACTTCTCTGTGACAGGGCGGCGAGACAATGAGCAGTTCTTC. Translation: CASRLDFSVTGRRDNEQFF. Together with reference TRBV28 and TRBJ2-1, the CDR3 gives the full variable domain: DVKVTQSSRYLVKRTGEKVFLECVQDMDHENMFWYRQDPGLGLRLIYFSYDVKMKEKGDIPEGYSVSREKKERFSLILESASTNQTSMYLCASRLDFSVTGRRDNEQFFGPGTRLTVL.

The chain joins TRBV20-1 to TRBJ2-5, with TRBD1 identical over 11 bases. Germline V gene sequence: CDR1 DFQATT, CDR2 SNEGSKA (reference sequence). The CDR3 is made up of 14 amino acids. The J segment lost 5 bases and the V segment lost 2 bases, leaving 4 bases of the junction unmatched. CDR3 DNA sequence: TGCAGTGCTAGACCGGACAGGGGGCATGAGACCCAGTACTTC. Encoded protein: CSARPDRGHETQYF.

This clonotype was detected many times. This chain uses TRBV20-1 with TRBJ1-5, with D maybe TRBD1 (5 bases). V dropped 5 bases and J dropped 7 bases, with 21 bases sitting between them. The germline V gene encodes CDR1 DFQATT and CDR2 SNEGSKA (reference sequence). The CDR3 runs to 15 residues. The DNA of the CDR3 is TGCAGTGCTGGGACCTCCTCAACCATCGGCCAGCCCCAGCATTTT. Its protein is CSAGTSSTIGQPQHF.

The chain carries TRBV15 and TRBJ1-1, with D hard to call. CDR3 length: 12 residues. Trimming shortened V by 4 bases and J by 1 base, and 4 bases separated the two germline ends. Germline CDR1 is LNHNV and CDR2 is YYDKDF (reference sequence). Here the CDR3 reads CATSNENTEAFF. CDR3 sequence (DNA): TGTGCCACCAGCAATGAGAACACTGAAGCTTTCTTT.

Many counts were recorded for this clonotype. The CDR3 sequence: CSARDLVNQNTEAFF. The CDR3 DNA sequence: TGCAGTGCTAGAGATCTCGTGAACCAGAACACTGAAGCTTTCTTT. V and J are TRBV20-1 and TRBJ1-1; D uncertain. Trimming removed 0 bases from V and 1 base from J, with 12 bases in between. This CDR3 spans 15 amino acids. CDR1 and CDR2 from the germline V gene are DFQATT and SNEGSKA (reference sequence).

The gene calls are TRBV5-5 and TRBJ1-1; 7 bases line up with TRBD1. This CDR3 has 13 residues. J lost 6 bases, V lost 4 bases, and 6 bases had no gene match. Germline V lookup: CDR1 SGHKS, CDR2 YYEKEE (reference sequence). CDR3 coding DNA: TGTGCCAGCAGCGTCGACAGGGATTCTGAAGCTTTCTTT. Encoded protein: CASSVDRDSEAFF.

This clonotype was recorded at least ten times. The rearrangement links TRBV20-1 to TRBJ2-7, with 7 bases that match TRBD1. The CDR3 is made up of 13 amino acids. The germline CDR1 and CDR2 sequences are DFQATT and SNEGSKA (reference sequence). The V segment lost 6 bases and the J segment 4 bases; nucleotides outside the gene matches: 9. This chain's CDR3 is CSATGQGVYEQYF. The CDR3 nucleotides read TGCAGTGCCACGGGGCAGGGGGTTTACGAGCAGTACTTC.

In this sample, this clonotype turned up many times. This chain's CDR3 is CASSRQRYEQYV. In DNA, the CDR3 is TGTGCCAGCAGCCGACAGCGCTACGAGCAGTACGTC. The chain has TRBV2 and TRBJ2-7; possibly TRBD1 for D (5 bases). V lost 6 bases, J lost 3 bases, and 9 bases lay in between. The CDR3 consists of 12 residues. Germline V gives CDR1 SNHLY, CDR2 FYNNEI.

The genes are TRBV7-2 and TRBJ2-7, with 9 bases fitting TRBD1. J lost 2 bases, V lost 5 bases, and 10 bases had no gene match. The CDR3 spans 16 residues. CDR1 is SGHTA and CDR2 is FQGNSA in the germline V gene. The CDR3 is CASSPSGQGDPYEQYF. The CDR3 coding sequence is TGTGCCAGCAGCCCCTCGGGACAGGGAGATCCCTACGAGCAGTACTTC.

There are many counts of this clonotype. The J gene is TRBJ2-5, the V gene TRBV5-1; TRBD2 agrees at 8 bases. Per the germline V gene, CDR1 is SGHRS and CDR2 is YFSETQ. This CDR3 comprises 15 residues. V lost 0 bases, J lost 2 bases, and 3 bases stayed unmatched. CDR3 sequence reads: CASSLVLAEQETQYF. Written as DNA, the CDR3 is TGCGCCAGCAGCTTGGTACTAGCGGAACAAGAGACCCAGTACTTC. The whole variable domain, filled in from reference TRBV5-1 and TRBJ2-5, reads KAGVTQTPRYLIKTRGQQVTLSCSPISGHRSVSWYQQTPGQGLQFLFEYFSETQRNKGNFPGRFSGRQFSNSRSEMNVSTLELGDSALYLCASSLVLAEQETQYFGPGTRLLVL.

This clonotype was recorded many times. The chain is built from TRBV7-9 and TRBJ2-2, with TRBD1 identical over 7 bases. The CDR3 contains 15 residues. Germline values: CDR1 SEHNR, CDR2 FQNEAQ (reference sequence). V dropped 5 bases and J dropped 3; count of bases not matched to a gene: 6. CDR3 DNA sequence: TGTGCCAGCAGCCCTAGGGGGCCGGACACCGGGGAGCTGTTTTTT. Its translation: CASSPRGPDTGELFF.

The table lists this clonotype with many counts. This chain links TRBV29-1 with TRBJ2-7, with D unresolved. In germline, CDR1 is SQVTM, CDR2 ANQGSEA. V was shortened by 7 bases and J by 0 bases, with 7 bases between the two germline ends. This CDR3 contains 11 residues. CDR3 protein: CSAASSYEQYF. CDR3 bases: TGCAGCGCCGCCTCCTCCTACGAGCAGTACTTC.

The rearrangement uses TRBV30 and TRBJ2-1, with D hard to call. Germline-derived CDR1 and CDR2 are GTSNPN and SVGIG (reference sequence). V lost 1 base and J lost 9, with 7 bases in between. The CDR3 contains 11 residues. CDR3 region: CAWSATVEQFF. CDR3 sequence (DNA): TGTGCCTGGAGTGCTACCGTTGAGCAGTTCTTC.

This clonotype was seen ten or more times. This rearrangement joins TRBV28 to TRBJ2-3; weak D call: TRBD1 (5 bases). Per the germline V gene, CDR1 is MDHEN and CDR2 is SYDVKM. The CDR3 sequence is 15 residues long. Trimming pared 3 bases from V and 2 bases from J, leaving 12 bases between. The CDR3 sequence: CASSFWAGYTDTQYF. For the CDR3, the DNA is TGTGCCAGCAGTTTCTGGGCAGGGTACACAGATACGCAGTATTTT.

In its sample, this clonotype was seen many times. This chain connects TRBV20-1 to TRBJ2-3; 9 bases fit TRBD2. V trimming: 4 bases; J trimming: 1 base; junction bases outside the gene matches: 0. The V gene's germline CDR1 is DFQATT and CDR2 SNEGSKA (reference sequence). This CDR3 is built from 13 residues. The CDR3: CSAKREGTDTQYF. The CDR3 DNA is TGCAGTGCTAAGCGGGAGGGCACAGATACGCAGTATTTT.

This clonotype was recorded many times. The chain employs TRBV6-5 and TRBJ2-2, with a weak D call TRBD1 (5 bases). CDR1 and CDR2 (germline): MNHEY, SVGAGI. There are 15 residues in the CDR3. Between the trimmed V and J ends, which lost 2 bases and 1 base, there was a span of 8 bases. The CDR3 nucleotides are TGTGCCAGCAGTTACGATACAGGGAACACCGGGGAGCTGTTTTTT. This codes for CASSYDTGNTGELFF.

This clonotype came up many times. The rearrangement joins TRBV29-1 to TRBJ2-3, with D tentatively TRBD2 (6 bases). The V and J ends lost 2 bases and 3 bases respectively, with 9 bases between them. This CDR3 has 13 amino acids. Germline V gives CDR1 SQVTM, CDR2 ANQGSEA. The CDR3 spells CSVETRGTDTQYF. The CDR3 bases are TGCAGCGTTGAAACGCGGGGAACAGATACGCAGTATTTT.

The sample holds a few counts of this clonotype. V and J are TRBV25-1 and TRBJ1-2; D remains ambiguous. This CDR3 is 14 amino acids long. Germline CDR1 and CDR2: MGHDK and SYGVNS. Trimming removed 4 bases from V and 4 bases from J, with 13 bases in between. As DNA, the CDR3 is TGTGCCAGCAGTGCCCGAAGCGATACCTATGGCTACACCTTC. Translating it yields CASSARSDTYGYTF.

This clonotype was observed many times. The chain carries TRBV12-3 or TRBV12-4 and TRBJ2-7, with 9 bases that match TRBD2. The ends lost 3 bases at V and 4 bases at J; junction bases unmatched: 13. The CDR3 consists of 17 residues. CDR3 sequence reads: CASSFFIGLAGRYEQYF. CDR3 coding DNA: TGTGCCAGCAGTTTTTTTATAGGTCTAGCGGGACGGTACGAGCAGTACTTC.

Regarding this clonotype: A junction boundary mismatches the germline segment, possibly from a read error. This sequence joins TRBV3-1 and TRBJ2-1; 9 bases fit TRBD2. This CDR3 is 15 amino acids long. Germline V gene data show CDR1 as LGHDT and CDR2 as YNNKEL (reference sequence). The DNA of the CDR3 is TGTGCCAGCAGCGTTAGCGGGAGCGGGGGGAATGAGCTGTTCTTC. Encoded protein: CASSVSGSGGNELFF.

The table lists this clonotype with many counts. This chain connects TRBV10-2 to TRBJ2-2; 9 bases fit TRBD2. CDR1 is WSHSY and CDR2 is SAAADI in the germline V gene. This CDR3 has 14 amino acids. J was trimmed by 5 bases and V by 8 bases; bases with no gene match: 6. CDR3 DNA: TGCGCCAGCTTAGCGGGAGTGGAAACCGGGGAGCTGTTTTTT. Amino acids: CASLAGVETGELFF.

Comments on this clonotype: Since a much larger clone is just one base distant, this may be a read error. DNA of the CDR3: TGTGCCAGCAGCTTGAGGCTCCAGGCTTGGTATTTT. This encodes CASSLRLQAWYF. The chain links TRBV5-5 to TRBJ2-3; D not resolved. The germline V and J ends were trimmed by 1 base and 14 bases, with 14 bases remaining between them. The CDR3 is 12 residues long. Germline V gene sequence: CDR1 SGHKS, CDR2 YYEKEE (reference sequence).

There are a few counts of this clonotype. The chain uses TRBV6-5 and TRBJ1-2; 8 positions match TRBD1. With V trimmed by 6 bases and J by 7 bases, 4 bases remained unmatched. CDR3 length: 12 residues. The germline CDR1 and CDR2 sequences are MNHEY and SVGAGI. In DNA, the CDR3 is TGTGCCAGCAGGGATACAGGGGGTGGCTACACCTTC. This encodes CASRDTGGGYTF.

V and J are TRBV12-3 or TRBV12-4 and TRBJ2-2; 7 bases line up with TRBD1. The CDR3 is made up of 14 amino acids. V lost 6 bases and J lost 6; bases outside the gene matches: 7. CDR3 coding DNA: TGTGCCAGCAGCTCGACAGGGCACGCCGGGGAGCTGTTTTTT. Amino acids: CASSSTGHAGELFF.

Many counts were recorded for this clonotype. This rearrangement joins TRBV12-3 or TRBV12-4 to TRBJ2-4, with D unclear. The CDR3 sequence is 16 residues long. V lost 0 bases to trimming and J lost 0 bases, with 9 bases between them. CDR3 sequence: CASSLAPPTAKNIQYF. The CDR3 DNA sequence: TGTGCCAGCAGTTTAGCACCTCCGACAGCCAAAAACATTCAGTACTTC.

This clonotype was counted at least ten times. CDR3 loop: CASSLVPIGEQYV. The CDR3 region has the DNA TGTGCCAGCAGCTTGGTCCCTATAGGCGAGCAGTACGTC. The rearrangement uses TRBV5-5 and TRBJ2-7; D not resolved. This CDR3 region has 13 residues. Trimming stripped 0 bases from V and 6 bases from J, with 10 bases between. Germline-derived CDR1 and CDR2 are SGHKS and YYEKEE (reference sequence).

The V gene is TRBV30, the J gene TRBJ1-3; no definite D call. This CDR3 is built from 16 residues. Germline lookup yields CDR1 GTSNPN and CDR2 SVGIG (reference sequence). The ends were cut back, 0 bases at V and 0 bases at J, with 12 bases in the middle. In nucleotides, the CDR3 is TGTGCCTGGAGTGTCCCAGGCTCGCACTCTGGAAACACCATATATTTT. Its translation: CAWSVPGSHSGNTIYF.

This clonotype was detected a few times. The chain has TRBV6-1 and TRBJ2-7; 11 bases map to TRBD2. This CDR3 has 15 amino acids. The V segment lost 5 bases and the J segment 3 bases; nucleotides outside the gene matches: 6. Germline CDR1 MNHNS, CDR2 SASEGT. The CDR3 DNA follows: TGTGCCAGCAGTCCGCTAGCGGGAGGAATCTACGAGCAGTACTTC. It specifies CASSPLAGGIYEQYF.